These 17 T cell receptor beta chains were all obtained from the same sample, sequenced in a study of T cell responses to AZD1222 COVID-19 vaccine. The table came from immunoSEQ multiplex PCR; TCRdb's copy has only in-frame clones and leaves some out. The sample holds 140,000 to 150,000 clones, about 89% seen once. Sequencing used peripheral blood, obtained on day 0 of MenACWY control vaccination. These receptors were obtained from an adult in good health.

The count of this clone is one. V usage is TRBV2 and J usage is TRBJ1-5, with D unresolved. V was clipped by 8 bases and J by 1 base, with 15 bases between them. CDR1 SNHLY and CDR2 FYNNEI come from the germline V gene. This CDR3 has 15 amino acids. The CDR3, as DNA: TGTGCCAGCTGCAGGCTGTTTAGCAGCAATCAGCCCCAGCATTTT. Translated, it gives CASCRLFSSNQPQHF.

This chain links TRBV11-2 with TRBJ2-6, with 7 bases fitting TRBD1. The length of the CDR3 is 18 residues. Germline loops: CDR1 SGHAT, CDR2 FQNNGV. J gave up 1 base and V 6 bases, and 12 bases lay outside the gene matches. As DNA, the CDR3 is TGTGCCAGCAGGACCGTCAGGGGGTATAAGTCTGGGGCCAACGTCCTGACTTTC. Amino acid sequence: CASRTVRGYKSGANVLTF.

The chain carries TRBV7-2 and TRBJ1-5, with a possible D match to TRBD1 (5 bases). The CDR3 contains 15 residues. In germline, CDR1 is SGHTA, CDR2 FQGNSA. Between the trimmed V and J ends, which lost 2 bases and 2 bases, there was a span of 10 bases. In nucleotides, the CDR3 is TGTGCCAGCAGCTTACAGGGCGTAGGCAATCAGCCCCAGCATTTT. This encodes CASSLQGVGNQPQHF.

The chain is built from TRBV3-1 (or the pseudogene TRBV3-2) and TRBJ1-1; D possibly corresponds to TRBD1 (6 bases). The CDR3 has 14 amino acids. Trimming cost V 4 bases and J 5 bases, with 14 bases left between them. Germline assignment: CDR1 LGHDT and CDR2 YNNKEL (reference sequence). CDR3 DNA sequence: TGTGCCAGCAGCCTATCGGCAGGGGAGACTGAAGCTTTCTTT. Amino acid sequence: CASSLSAGETEAFF.

The chain has TRBV7-2 and TRBJ1-5; D is uncertain. Trimming pared 5 bases from V and 3 bases from J, leaving 14 bases between. Germline V CDR1 and CDR2: SGHTA, FQGNSA. This CDR3 has 15 amino acids. The CDR3 is CASSPEDVSNQPQHF. For the CDR3, the DNA is TGTGCCAGCAGCCCCGAGGACGTCTCCAATCAGCCCCAGCATTTT.

V usage is TRBV10-2 and J usage is TRBJ1-5; D is unresolved. The CDR3 runs to 13 residues. Trimming cost V 1 base and J 5 bases, with 6 bases left between them. In germline, CDR1 is WSHSY, CDR2 SAAADI. This CDR3 is CASSEWPHQPQHF. The CDR3 DNA is TGCGCCAGCAGTGAGTGGCCCCATCAGCCCCAGCATTTT.

The rearrangement uses TRBV7-9 and TRBJ1-4; 10 bases are a match to TRBD1. The germline V gene has CDR1 SEHNR and CDR2 FQNEAQ (reference sequence). V was clipped by 7 bases and J by 7 bases; unmatched bases: 9. This CDR3 has 15 residues. The CDR3: CASTNRGTGVEKLFF. The CDR3 DNA reads TGTGCCAGCACCAACCGAGGGACAGGGGTTGAAAAACTGTTTTTT.

This clone appeared a single time. This chain links TRBV5-1 with TRBJ2-2; 10 bases line up with TRBD2. Germline-derived CDR1 and CDR2 are SGHRS and YFSETQ. The CDR3 is 17 amino acids. Trimming at V came to 1 base and at J to 5 bases, leaving 8 bases not matched to a gene. The CDR3 bases are TGCGCCAGCAGCTTGAGGACTAGCGGAGGGGGGACCGGGGAGCTGTTTTTT. Translation: CASSLRTSGGGTGELFF.

The J gene is TRBJ1-5, the V gene TRBV14; 10 bases line up with TRBD1. The J segment lost 3 bases and the V segment lost 4 bases, leaving 3 bases of the junction unmatched. This CDR3 has 15 amino acids. The germline V gene has CDR1 SGHDN and CDR2 FVKESK. This chain's CDR3 is CASSPGTGVNQPQHF. CDR3 bases: TGTGCCAGCAGCCCCGGGACAGGGGTCAATCAGCCCCAGCATTTT.

V is TRBV3-1 (or the pseudogene TRBV3-2) and J is TRBJ2-4, with TRBD2 matching 10 bases. This CDR3 comprises 15 residues. Germline V gene data show CDR1 as LGHDT and CDR2 as YNNKEL (reference sequence). The V gene end was trimmed by 3 bases and the J gene end by 9 bases; junction bases not matched to a gene: 8. The CDR3, as DNA: TGTGCCAGCAGCCAGGGAGCTAGCGGGAGCGTCATTCAGTACTTC. Its protein product is CASSQGASGSVIQYF.

CDR3 nucleotides: TGCGCCAGCTCCGGGGGGACTAGTGCGGATACGCAGTATTTT. As protein: CASSGGTSADTQYF. The chain is built from TRBV5-1 and TRBJ2-3, with 8 bases matching TRBD2. CDR1 is SGHRS, CDR2 YFSETQ, per germline. This CDR3 is built from 14 residues. The trim removed 7 bases at V and 6 bases at J, leaving 10 bases unmatched.

The chain combines TRBV6-5 with TRBJ2-5; D may be TRBD2 (5 bases). CDR1 is MNHEY, CDR2 SVGAGI, per germline. The ends were cut back, 0 bases at V and 5 bases at J, with 13 bases in the middle. CDR3 length: 15 amino acids. The CDR3 is CASSYSPRSGETQYF. The CDR3 DNA reads as TGTGCCAGCAGTTACTCCCCTAGATCGGGGGAGACCCAGTACTTC.

This clone has a handful of counts. The V call is TRBV12-3 or TRBV12-4, the J call TRBJ2-1; D gene unclear. This CDR3 has 12 amino acids. With 3 bases removed from V and 6 bases from J, the gap between germline ends came to 6 bases. CDR3 amino acids: CASSFWGNEQFF. For the CDR3, the DNA is TGTGCCAGCAGTTTTTGGGGCAATGAGCAGTTCTTC.

The genes are TRBV30 and TRBJ1-2, with 7 bases fitting TRBD1. Germline trimming cut 3 bases from V and 4 bases from J; bases unmatched to any gene: 8. This CDR3 has 14 amino acids. Germline CDR1 reads GTSNPN; CDR2 reads SVGIG (reference sequence). CDR3 protein: CAWRTGQHLYGYTF. The CDR3 DNA sequence: TGTGCCTGGAGGACGGGACAGCACCTCTATGGCTACACCTTC.

The CDR3 sequence: CASSLPVNTEAFF. In DNA, the CDR3 is TGTGCCAGCAGCTTACCAGTTAACACTGAAGCTTTCTTT. The V call is TRBV5-6, the J call TRBJ1-1; no clear D. This CDR3 has 13 amino acids. Germline CDR1 is SGHDT and CDR2 is YYEEEE. With 2 bases removed from V and 2 bases from J, the gap between germline ends came to 7 bases. Variable domain in full (rest from reference TRBV5-6 and TRBJ1-1): DAGVTQSPTHLIKTRGQQVTLRCSPKSGHDTVSWYQQALGQGPQFIFQYYEEEERQRGNFPDRFSGHQFPNYSSELNVNALLLGDSALYLCASSLPVNTEAFFGQGTRLTVV.

V gene TRBV5-1 combines with J gene TRBJ1-1; 7 bases fit TRBD1. Germline CDR1 SGHRS, CDR2 YFSETQ. Unmatched junction bases numbered 8, after V lost 4 bases and J lost 8 bases. This CDR3 is 13 amino acids long. CDR3 in amino acids: CASSPEQGREAFF. The CDR3 bases are TGCGCCAGCAGCCCTGAACAGGGGCGGGAAGCTTTCTTT.

V and J are TRBV5-1 and TRBJ2-5; 10 bases map to TRBD2. Germline V gene data show CDR1 as SGHRS and CDR2 as YFSETQ. Trimming took 4 bases from V and 0 from J; bases not matched to a gene: 3. The CDR3 has 15 residues. CDR3 in amino acids: CASSPGLAHQETQYF. The CDR3 region has the DNA TGCGCCAGCAGCCCGGGACTAGCGCACCAAGAGACCCAGTACTTC.